A selection of T cell receptor beta chains follows, all from one sample in a study of post-analysis software for immune sequencing data. MiXCR, run by TCRdb on the PCR reads, gives a single entry per CDR3 protein. The profile shows under 200,000 distinct CDR3 sequences, 30% to 45% of them singletons. This sample comprised blood, obtained after autologous hematopoietic stem cell transplantation. The source of these receptors is a girl aged 5-17 years with multiple sclerosis. The CDR3 runs from the conserved cysteine through the conserved F or W. The D gene is left open where the match is weak.

CDR3 protein	D gene	V gene	J gene
CASSPPPTSVEETQYF	TRBD2	TRBV9	TRBJ2-5
CASSPLIAGEKYF	TRBD2	TRBV4-3	TRBJ2-3
CASSAGDRHHSGANVLTF	NA	TRBV5-1	TRBJ2-6
CASSQVGRVGGSYEQYF	TRBD2	TRBV4-1	TRBJ2-7
CASRRRMNTEAFF	NA	TRBV7-2	TRBJ1-1
CASSHQRDGQDNEQFF	TRBD2	TRBV5-1	TRBJ2-1
CASSQELAGAETQYF	TRBD2	TRBV4-2	TRBJ2-5
CATSTRTGTYEQYF	NA	TRBV15	TRBJ2-7
CASSLDRGDLGGYTF	NA	TRBV7-2	TRBJ1-2
CASKLGGLAASYEQYF	TRBD2	TRBV6-5	TRBJ2-7
CATNRAGVNEQFF	TRBD2	TRBV24-1	TRBJ2-1
CASSSFRGYEQYF	NA	TRBV27	TRBJ2-7
CASSEERWGGDTQYF	TRBD2	TRBV2	TRBJ2-3
CASSLGDPYEQYF	NA	TRBV12-3/TRBV12-4	TRBJ2-7
CASSQGGLAGGATQYF	TRBD2	TRBV4-2	TRBJ2-3
CSVPLWGMETQYF	NA	TRBV29-1	TRBJ2-5
CSAWRPGLAGVKTQYF	TRBD2	TRBV20-1	TRBJ2-5
CSVEGVSYNEQFF	NA	TRBV29-1	TRBJ2-1
CASSQFTGRFQETQYF	NA	TRBV14	NA
CSARAPTGGQPQHF	NA	TRBV20-1	TRBJ1-5
CASSGLAGQYNGQFF	TRBD2	TRBV14	TRBJ2-1
CASSEPSGTGVETQYF	TRBD1	TRBV10-1	TRBJ2-5
CASRGFMAYEQYF	NA	TRBV5-1	TRBJ2-7
CASSSGASNYGYTF	NA	TRBV5-5	TRBJ1-2
CASSQGEGEQFF	NA	TRBV4-1	TRBJ2-1
CASSQLGPKSYNEQFF	NA	TRBV14	TRBJ2-1
CATSDYTSGGTDTQYF	TRBD2	TRBV24-1	TRBJ2-3
CATSRTSGRRTGELFF	TRBD2	TRBV15	TRBJ2-2
CSARSVLQGVLLYNEQFF	TRBD1	TRBV20-1	TRBJ2-1
CASSLGDRRNNEQFF	NA	TRBV6-5	TRBJ2-1
CASSLEVAGVGEQFF	TRBD2	TRBV5-1	TRBJ2-1
CASTPLGKETQYF	NA	TRBV6-5	TRBJ2-5
CASSLQVAGGETQYF	TRBD2	TRBV11-1	TRBJ2-5
CASSEVGIQYF	NA	TRBV25-1	TRBJ2-5
CASSQEFRTGQNTGELFF	NA	TRBV14	TRBJ2-2
CSAVPGTRSANEQFF	TRBD2	TRBV20-1	TRBJ2-1
CASGGDTNSGANVLTF	NA	TRBV28	TRBJ2-6
CASSWDSGEQYF	NA	TRBV5-1	TRBJ2-7
CASKKSSYEQYF	NA	TRBV6-5	TRBJ2-7
CSASQDLWDEQYF	NA	TRBV20-1	NA